The 19 T cell receptor beta chains given below trace back to one sample, sequenced in a study of blood T cell repertoires in COVID-19. The table came from immunoSEQ multiplex PCR; TCRdb's copy has only in-frame clones and leaves some out. Here the sample spans around 150,000 clones, roughly 80% being singletons. Sequenced sample: PBMCs or T cells enriched from blood (not recorded which). Receptors originate from an older woman who had recovered from COVID-19.

The gene calls are TRBV30 and TRBJ1-6; maybe TRBD1 (6 bases). V shed 1 base and J shed 11 bases, with 15 bases lying between them. CDR1 is GTSNPN, CDR2 SVGIG, per germline (reference sequence). CDR3 length: 14 amino acids. Here the CDR3 reads CAWSAGDILPPLHF. The CDR3 DNA reads as TGTGCCTGGAGTGCTGGGGACATCCTTCCACCCCTCCACTTT.

The chain carries TRBV6-4 and TRBJ2-1, with D uncertain. Germline V gives CDR1 MRHNA, CDR2 SNTAGT. This CDR3 has 14 amino acids. The V and J ends lost 4 bases and 3 bases respectively, with 10 bases between them. Written as DNA, the CDR3 is TGTGCCAGCAGTGTGTTATCGGGCTACAATGAGCAGTTCTTC. It specifies CASSVLSGYNEQFF.

The chain employs TRBV10-3 and TRBJ1-1; the D gene is possibly TRBD1 (5 bases). Germline V gene lookup returns CDR1 ENHRY and CDR2 SYGVKD. V shed 3 bases and J shed 4 bases, with 9 bases lying between them. CDR3 length: 13 residues. CDR3 region: CAISDLGPTEAFF. The CDR3 nucleotides are TGTGCCATCAGTGATTTGGGGCCCACTGAAGCTTTCTTT.

This rearrangement joins TRBV27 to TRBJ2-2; TRBD2 matches at 10 bases. Germline CDR1 is MNHEY and CDR2 is SMNVEV (reference sequence). With V trimmed by 2 bases and J by 6 bases, 15 bases remained unmatched. This CDR3 region has 19 residues. In DNA form, the CDR3 reads TGTGCCAGCAGTTTAAGTGTTCCAGCGGGGGGGCGTAGAGCCGGGGAGCTGTTTTTT. Protein: CASSLSVPAGGRRAGELFF.

This clone appeared a few times. The rearrangement joins TRBV11-3 to TRBJ2-1; 11 bases fit TRBD1. Germline V gene sequence: CDR1 SGHNT, CDR2 YENEEA. The CDR3 has 13 amino acids. V gave up 5 bases and J gave up 7 bases; unmatched junction bases: 1. The CDR3 region has the DNA TGTGCCAGCAGCGGGACAGGGGGGAATGAGCAGTTCTTC. Translated: CASSGTGGNEQFF.

The chain has TRBV30 and TRBJ1-6; 8 positions agree with TRBD1. Per the germline V gene, CDR1 is GTSNPN and CDR2 is SVGIG (reference sequence). With V trimmed by 3 bases and J by 0 bases, 1 base remained unmatched. This CDR3 region has 15 residues. The CDR3, as DNA: TGTGCCTGGAGGGACAGGGCCTCCTATAATTCACCCCTCCACTTT. Translating it yields CAWRDRASYNSPLHF.

The chain combines TRBV7-8 with TRBJ1-4; 7 bases align to TRBD1. CDR1 and CDR2 from the germline V gene are SGHVS and FQNEAQ. Trimming removed 0 bases from V and 0 bases from J; junction bases left unmatched: 7. CDR3 length: 18 residues. The CDR3 region is CASSLAGIGGATNEKLFF. CDR3 sequence (DNA): TGTGCCAGCAGCTTAGCGGGAATAGGGGGCGCAACTAATGAAAAACTGTTTTTT.

The rearrangement uses TRBV24-1 and TRBJ1-2; D is unclear. CDR3 length equals 12 residues. Germline assignment: CDR1 KGHDR and CDR2 SFDVKD. Trimming pared 4 bases from V and 4 bases from J, leaving 6 bases between. Written as DNA, the CDR3 is TGTGCCACCAGTGACCCAGGCTATGGCTACACCTTC. Protein product: CATSDPGYGYTF.

This clone was seen a few times. V is TRBV5-4 and J is TRBJ1-1; unclear D gene. Germline V gene lookup returns CDR1 SGHNT and CDR2 YYREEE (reference sequence). This CDR3 comprises 14 residues. Trimming removed 0 bases from V and 2 bases from J, with 8 bases in between. The CDR3 nucleotides are TGTGCCAGCAGCTTGGCCGGGAAAAACACTGAAGCTTTCTTT. This codes for CASSLAGKNTEAFF. The complete variable domain, with remaining parts taken from reference TRBV5-4 and TRBJ1-1, reads ETGVTQSPTHLIKTRGQQVTLRCSSQSGHNTVSWYQQALGQGPQFIFQYYREEENGRGNFPPRFSGLQFPNYSSELNVNALELDDSALYLCASSLAGKNTEAFFGQGTRLTVV.

CDR3 nucleotides: TGTGCCAGCAGGTCCCCAGGATACGAGCAGTACTTC. It is translated as CASRSPGYEQYF. The V call is TRBV28, the J call TRBJ2-7; D ambiguous. The CDR3 spans 12 residues. In germline, CDR1 is MDHEN, CDR2 SYDVKM. Trimming shortened V by 6 bases and J by 4 bases, and 10 bases separated the two germline ends.

The gene calls are TRBV5-1 and TRBJ2-3; TRBD2 is a possible D gene (7 bases). V lost 0 bases and J 4 bases, leaving 18 bases between the germline ends. The CDR3 is made up of 17 amino acids. In germline, CDR1 is SGHRS, CDR2 YFSETQ. The CDR3 region is CASSLVPRGLYPDTQYF. As DNA, the CDR3 is TGCGCCAGCAGCTTGGTCCCGCGGGGGCTTTACCCAGATACGCAGTATTTT.

The gene calls are TRBV5-1 and TRBJ2-1; the match to TRBD2 covers 7 bases. The CDR3 has 16 amino acids. Germline V lookup: CDR1 SGHRS, CDR2 YFSETQ. The V and J ends lost 4 bases and 2 bases, in that order; junction bases with no gene match: 9. The CDR3 nucleotides are TGCGCCAGCAGCCGGCGGAGCGCGGGGGCCTACAATGAGCAGTTCTTC. The encoded protein is CASSRRSAGAYNEQFF.

CDR3 bases: TGTGCCAGCAGCCTTTTACGCACAGGGCACAATGAGCAGTTCTTC. As protein: CASSLLRTGHNEQFF. The chain links TRBV14 to TRBJ2-1; D possibly corresponds to TRBD1 (6 bases). Trimming stripped 4 bases from V and 5 bases from J, with 15 bases between. This CDR3 spans 15 amino acids. Germline-derived CDR1 and CDR2 are SGHDN and FVKESK.

The chain has TRBV19 and TRBJ1-2; tentative D call: TRBD1 (6 bases). V was cut by 1 base and J by 5 bases, with 20 bases left in between. CDR3 length: 17 residues. The germline CDR1 and CDR2 sequences are LNHDA and SQIVND (reference sequence). Written as DNA, the CDR3 is TGTGCCAGTAGTATAGGTCGGCAGGGGAAGAATATATATGGCTACACCTTC. Its protein is CASSIGRQGKNIYGYTF.

The chain joins TRBV7-9 to TRBJ1-1; 7 nucleotides line up with TRBD1. The CDR3 is 13 residues long. Germline lookup yields CDR1 SEHNR and CDR2 FQNEAQ (reference sequence). After removal of 5 bases from V and 4 bases from J, the junction contained 4 bases not matched to a gene. The CDR3 DNA is TGTGCCAGCAGCAGACAGGGCTTCACTGAAGCTTTCTTT. The encoded protein is CASSRQGFTEAFF.

The gene calls are TRBV10-3 and TRBJ1-1; D perhaps matches TRBD1 (5 bases). The CDR3 length is 17 residues. In germline, CDR1 is ENHRY, CDR2 SYGVKD. Trimming stripped 2 bases from V and 6 bases from J, with 22 bases between. CDR3 nucleotide sequence: TGTGCCATCAGTGAGGCGCCAGGGAAGGGGTCTGGCCCTGAAGCTTTCTTT. Its translation: CAISEAPGKGSGPEAFF.

The chain's CDR3 is CSVVSQGTNTGELFF. CDR3 nucleotide sequence: TGCAGCGTTGTATCCCAGGGCACGAACACCGGGGAGCTGTTTTTT. The V call is TRBV29-1, the J call TRBJ2-2; a weak D match, TRBD1 (5 bases). This CDR3 is 15 amino acids long. Trimming took off 4 bases at V and 0 bases at J, with 12 bases between the two ends. Germline V gene sequence: CDR1 SQVTM, CDR2 ANQGSEA.

The V gene is TRBV11-2, the J gene TRBJ2-3; 8 nucleotides agree with TRBD2. The CDR3 spans 16 residues. CDR1 is SGHAT and CDR2 is FQNNGV in the germline V gene. V shed 0 bases, J shed 0 bases, and the junction held 2 bases outside the gene matches. The CDR3 sequence is CASSLDAGGSTDTQYF. The CDR3 DNA is TGTGCCAGCAGCTTAGATGCGGGGGGCAGCACAGATACGCAGTATTTT.

The chain joins TRBV4-1 to TRBJ1-4; 8 bases fit TRBD1. This CDR3 has 15 amino acids. V shed 5 bases, J shed 5 bases, and the junction held 7 bases outside the gene matches. Germline V gene sequence: CDR1 MGHRA, CDR2 YSYEKL. CDR3 in DNA: TGCGCCAGCAGCGTTCTTCGGACAGGGAATGAAAAACTGTTTTTT. Translated: CASSVLRTGNEKLFF.